A single sample gave rise to the 8 T cell receptor beta chains below, sequenced in a study of cytomegalovirus exposure and HLA in healthy donors (dated by TCRdb to the late 2010s). The protocol used for the library was the immunoSEQ multiplex PCR assay. A mixture of 60 forward primers for TCR Vbeta segments and 13 reverse primers for TCR Jbeta segments was used in the multiplex PCR. TCRdb limited this immuneACCESS table to in-frame rearrangements with V and J called. A share of clones is missing; checked studies link under half to unresolved V genes, and the rest is unexplained. The table for this sample lists a few hundred thousand clones; approximately 90% of them were counted only once. The top ten clones comprise around 2.1% of the sample. The sample consisted of PBMCs. The receptor set was obtained from a woman aged 18-35 years in good health and CMV-seronegative.

The rearrangement uses TRBV30 and TRBJ2-7; no definite D call. The V end lost 4 bases, the J end lost 2 bases, and 9 bases lay between the germline ends. This CDR3 contains 12 residues. Germline V gene data show CDR1 as GTSNPN and CDR2 as SVGIG (reference sequence). The CDR3 sequence is CAWNESPYEQYF. DNA of the CDR3: TGTGCCTGGAATGAAAGCCCCTACGAGCAGTACTTC.

For this clone: The sample has other DNA sequences that encode this CDR3 too. DNA of the CDR3: TGCGCCAGCAGCTCCCCCGGACTAGCGGGGGATAGGCGCCATACGCAGTATTTT. Its protein is CASSSPGLAGDRRHTQYF. The chain is built from TRBV5-1 and TRBJ2-3, with 13 bases lining up with TRBD2. Germline V gene sequence: CDR1 SGHRS, CDR2 YFSETQ. CDR3 length: 18 residues. V was clipped by 3 bases and J by 7 bases; unmatched bases: 14.

Turning to this clone: At one end, the junction sequence differs from germline, possibly due to a read error. V and J are TRBV6-5 and TRBJ2-2; a weak D match, TRBD2 (5 bases). CDR1 and CDR2 from the germline V gene are MNHEY and SVGAGI. CDR3 length: 15 residues. The chain's CDR3 is CASSYSGPYTGELLF. The CDR3 bases are TGTGCCAGCAGTTACTCCGGGCCTTACACCGGGGAGCTGCTTTTT.

With respect to this clone: Other DNA sequences from this sample encode an identical CDR3 as well. V gene TRBV9 combines with J gene TRBJ2-3, with 10 bases fitting TRBD2. J gave up 2 bases and V 1 base, and 1 base lay outside the gene matches. Germline V gives CDR1 SGDLS, CDR2 YYNGEE. The CDR3 is 15 residues long. The CDR3 sequence: CASSVLAGVTDTQYF. CDR3 coding DNA: TGTGCCAGCAGCGTACTAGCGGGGGTCACAGATACGCAGTATTTT.

This clone occurred once. At one end, the junction sequence differs from germline, possibly due to a read error. The J gene is TRBJ1-3, the V gene TRBV27; 7 positions agree with TRBD1. CDR3 size: 15 residues. The germline V gene has CDR1 MNHEY and CDR2 SMNVEV (reference sequence). The chain's CDR3 is CASSPRRGLGSTIYF. The CDR3, as DNA: TGTGCCAGCAGTCCCCGGAGGGGGCTTGGAAGCACCATATATTTT.

This chain uses TRBV30 with TRBJ1-5, with a tentative D call TRBD1 (6 bases). The CDR3 has 16 amino acids. Trimming shortened V by 2 bases and J by 3 bases, and 17 bases separated the two germline ends. Germline V CDR1 and CDR2: GTSNPN, SVGIG (reference sequence). The CDR3 DNA reads as TGTGCCTGGAGTCTGGAGGCAGGGGCTAACAATCAGCCCCAGCATTTT. It codes for CAWSLEAGANNQPQHF.

The chain joins TRBV7-3 to TRBJ1-1, with a tentative D call TRBD1 (5 bases). Germline CDR1 and CDR2: SGHTA and FQGTGA. V shed 3 bases and J shed 3 bases, with 20 bases lying between them. This CDR3 spans 17 amino acids. The CDR3, as DNA: TGTGCCAGCAGCTTCGGTGCTCTTGGCAGGGTTGACACTGAAGCTTTCTTT. Its protein is CASSFGALGRVDTEAFF.

The rearrangement links TRBV9 to TRBJ2-3; D is possibly TRBD2 (6 bases). V lost 1 base and J lost 1, with 13 bases in between. The germline V gene has CDR1 SGDLS and CDR2 YYNGEE. The CDR3 length is 16 residues. CDR3 sequence: CASSVPRLGGTDTQYF. CDR3 nucleotide sequence: TGTGCCAGCAGCGTACCGAGACTAGGCGGCACAGATACGCAGTATTTT.